This T cell receptor (beta chain) stems from a study of OX40 agonist ivuxolimab in advanced cancers. Turning to the study itself: The patients' treatment was ivuxolimab, an agonistic anti-OX40 (CD134) antibody. Study-wide points: Clonal expansion in partial responders at 0.1-3.0 mg/kg ranked among the lowest. Nonresponders included some who also had low normalized T-cell clonal expansion.

This clone is a singleton in its sample. Its antigen is not identified. Autoimmune disease history or systemic immunosuppression led to patients being barred. The V gene's germline CDR1 is DFQATT and CDR2 SNEGSKA (reference sequence). The CDR3 runs 11 residues. Trimming took 0 bases from V and 10 from J, leaving 7 bases between them. Using immunoSEQ multiplex PCR, the repertoire was profiled, and TCRdb retains in-frame clones only, with some absent. The sample lists about 15,000 clones, 70% occurring once. The TCR was taken from an adult with an advanced solid tumor such as melanoma, head and neck, liver or kidney cancer. Sample: CD4+ or CD8+ T cells sorted from blood, taken in a trial of the OX40 agonist ivuxolimab. The chain joins TRBV20-1 to TRBJ2-1, with D uncertain. The CDR3 here is CSARDTQEQFF. CDR3 DNA: TGCAGTGCTAGAGATACCCAGGAGCAGTTCTTC.